The source of this T cell receptor (beta chain) is a study of T cell repertoires in cytomegalovirus infection. Study-wide background: A matching HLA type, together with CMV infection, was signaled by public TCR beta signatures. The study, taken as a whole, reports: Cumulated frequencies of public TCR beta families served to identify carriers of CMV plus the relevant HLA. The ex vivo response was dominated by HLA-C-restricted CMV-specific TCR beta clonotypes.

TCRdb reprocessed the reads with MiXCR, giving one entry per CDR3 protein. The sample shows 150,000 or so distinct CDR3 sequences, roughly 18% of them seen only once. The CDR3 consists of 14 residues. Trimming took off 4 bases at V and 1 base at J, with 10 bases between the two ends. Germline assignment: CDR1 SEHNR and CDR2 FQNEAQ (reference sequence). This clonotype was seen only a few times. Its antigen remains unidentified. The receptor was isolated from a human donor in good health (CMV status not recorded). Some clones in this sample may be carry-over from other donors' samples. Source material: CD8+ T cells from PBMCs. J is TRBJ1-1 and V is TRBV7-9; D is unclear. The CDR3 sequence: CASSSTEQNTEAFF. CDR3 bases: TGTGCCAGCAGCTCGACCGAACAGAACACTGAAGCTTTCTTT. The variable domain in full, with the rest retrieved from reference TRBV7-9 and TRBJ1-1, is DTGVSQNPRHKITKRGQNVTFRCDPISEHNRLYWYRQTLGQGPEFLTYFQNEAQLEKSRLLSDRFSAERPKGSFSTLEIQRTEQGDSAMYLCASSSTEQNTEAFFGQGTRLTVV.